Included here is one TCR beta chain sequence, with context. Trimming removed 4 bases from V and 3 bases from J, with 10 bases in between. The CDR3 length is 13 residues. The germline CDR1 and CDR2 sequences are GTSNPN and SVGIG (reference sequence). The source of the sample is a study of blood T cell repertoires in COVID-19. Original methodology: From reference gene primer amplification, estimates of nucleated cell counts were derived. Repertoires were generated with immunoSEQ multiplex PCR, while TCRdb's copy carries only in-frame clones and drops some. V and J calls and clone size are given by that table; D and trimming were obtained from the DNA. The top ten hold around 0.8% of the sample, which has roughly 250,000 clones, over 80% seen once. Grouping used clinical history reported by participants in a survey and questionnaire. Individuals in the exposed group had encountered a COVID-19 case within 2 weeks preceding study entry.

The specimen was PBMCs or T cells enriched from blood (not recorded which). This receptor was obtained from a man aged 45-60 years who had been exposed to COVID-19. The chain has TRBV30 and TRBJ1-5; the D is unclear. The CDR3 DNA sequence: TGTGCCTGGAAAGGAGGGCTCAATCAGCCCCAGCATTTT. As protein: CAWKGGLNQPQHF. The variable domain in full, with the rest retrieved from reference TRBV30 and TRBJ1-5, is SQTIHQWPATLVQPVGSPLSLECTVEGTSNPNLYWYRQAAGRGLQLLFYSVGIGQISSEVPQNLSASRPQDRQFILSSKKLLLSDSGFYLCAWKGGLNQPQHFGDGTRLSIL.